The 15 T cell receptor beta chains listed next were all sequenced from one sample in a study of T-cell reconstitution after alpha-beta-depleted transplantation in children (TCRdb year 2016). Libraries were prepared through PCR. Sequenced using an Illumina HiSeq 2500. TCR library preparation used molecular barcoding, with unique molecular identifiers applied to normalize quantification of the TCRbeta repertoire. Using fastp trimming at Q25 and MiXCR clonotype assembly, TCRdb reanalyzed the public sequencing data and kept in-frame beta chains. Duplicate CDR3 protein sequences are folded into a single record with the most common DNA and genes. This sample has over 200,000 distinct CDR3 sequences in its table, and under 8.5% of those were observed once. 35% of the sample is taken by the ten largest. The label giving this sample's treatment or condition can be read as: allogeneic hematopoietic cell transplantation with graft depleted of TCRalphabeta T cells and CD19 B cells.

The specimen comprised PBMCs, mostly from graft donor cells, sampled 360 days after TCRalphabeta/CD19-depleted stem cell transplant. The receptors shown here come from a male patient between 2 and 10 years old who had a stem cell transplant for acute myeloid leukemia, so the T cells may come from the graft donor.

This clonotype was recorded at least ten times. This sequence joins TRBV11-2 and TRBJ2-7; D not certain. The CDR3 is 15 amino acids. CDR1 and CDR2 (germline): SGHAT, FQNNGV. V was shortened by 5 bases and J by 0 bases, with 14 bases between the two germline ends. The CDR3 here is CASSLTDANSYEQYF. The CDR3 DNA follows: TGTGCCAGCAGCCTAACGGACGCGAACTCCTACGAGCAGTACTTC. Full variable domain (outside the CDR3, taken from reference TRBV11-2 and TRBJ2-7): EAGVAQSPRYKIIEKRQSVAFWCNPISGHATLYWYQQILGQGPKLLIQFQNNGVVDDSQLPKDRFSAERLKGVDSTLKIQPAKLEDSAVYLCASSLTDANSYEQYFGPGTRLTVT.

At least ten counts were recorded for this clonotype. The V and J genes are TRBV5-1 and TRBJ1-1; D is ambiguous. Germline assignment: CDR1 SGHRS and CDR2 YFSETQ. CDR3 length equals 13 residues. V dropped 3 bases and J dropped 4 bases, with 10 bases sitting between them. The DNA for the CDR3 is TGCGCCAGCAGCTCAAGGGTTTTCACTGAAGCTTTCTTT. This codes for CASSSRVFTEAFF.

This clonotype was counted at least ten times. This chain joins TRBV7-2 and TRBJ2-7, with D possibly called TRBD1 or TRBD2 (5 bases each). Germline assignment: CDR1 SGHTA and CDR2 FQGNSA. V was shortened by 0 bases and J by 2 bases, with 5 bases between the two germline ends. The CDR3 length is 13 residues. The CDR3 spells CASSLAGPYEQYF. CDR3 nucleotides: TGTGCCAGCAGCTTAGCGGGACCCTACGAGCAGTACTTC.

This clonotype was recorded a few times. The chain has TRBV29-1 and TRBJ2-3, with 9 bases fitting TRBD1. The CDR3 extends over 14 amino acids. V shed 7 bases and J 4 bases; nucleotides not matched to a gene: 9. CDR1 is SQVTM, CDR2 ANQGSEA, per germline. The CDR3 loop is CSGYRGRIADTQYF. Here the CDR3 DNA reads TGCAGCGGTTACAGGGGGCGCATTGCAGATACGCAGTATTTT.

This clonotype was observed a handful of times. This chain links TRBV5-1 with TRBJ2-1; 14 bases line up with TRBD2. The V gene's germline CDR1 is SGHRS and CDR2 YFSETQ. The CDR3 totals 18 residues. Germline trimming cut 4 bases from V and 7 bases from J; bases unmatched to any gene: 13. The CDR3 loop reads CASSPSGLAGAGLNEQFF. The CDR3, as DNA: TGCGCCAGCAGCCCTTCGGGACTAGCGGGGGCGGGCTTGAATGAGCAGTTCTTC.

V is TRBV2 and J is TRBJ1-2, with TRBD1 matching 8 bases. Germline CDR1 SNHLY, CDR2 FYNNEI. This CDR3 is 13 amino acids long. The V segment lost 3 bases and the J segment 8 bases; nucleotides outside the gene matches: 5. CDR3 bases: TGTGCCAGCAGTGAGATCAGGGGGCAAGGCTACACCTTC. As protein: CASSEIRGQGYTF. The variable domain in full, completed from reference TRBV2 and TRBJ1-2, reads EPEVTQTPSHQVTQMGQEVILRCVPISNHLYFYWYRQILGQKVEFLVSFYNNEISEKSEIFDDQFSVERPDGSNFTLKIRSTKLEDSAMYFCASSEIRGQGYTFGSGTRLTVV.

This clonotype was detected many times. The chain couples TRBV7-6 to TRBJ2-5; D unclear. The V gene's germline CDR1 is SGHVS and CDR2 FNYEAQ. The CDR3 consists of 14 residues. Between the trimmed V and J ends, which lost 1 base and 0 bases, there was a span of 6 bases. The CDR3 coding sequence is TGTGCCAGCAGCTTAGGGCGGTACCAAGAGACCCAGTACTTC. It codes for CASSLGRYQETQYF.

There are many counts of this clonotype. The rearrangement uses TRBV12-3 or TRBV12-4 and TRBJ2-7, with 7 bases identical to TRBD1. V lost 1 base, J lost 3 bases, and 9 bases stayed unmatched. This CDR3 has 16 amino acids. CDR3 sequence reads: CASSLGRGTAVYEQYF. The CDR3 DNA reads TGTGCCAGCAGTTTAGGTAGGGGGACAGCAGTCTACGAGCAGTACTTC.

This rearrangement joins TRBV20-1 to TRBJ2-7, with D maybe TRBD1 (8 bases). The V gene's germline CDR1 is DFQATT and CDR2 SNEGSKA (reference sequence). This CDR3 comprises 15 residues. V shed 4 bases and J shed 3 bases, with 19 bases lying between them. The CDR3 here is CSATSPTGEGYEQYF. The CDR3 nucleotides read TGCAGTGCTACCAGTCCGACAGGGGAGGGCTACGAGCAGTACTTC.

This clonotype was counted ten times or more. The chain links TRBV29-1 to TRBJ2-3; 9 bases are shared with TRBD1. With V trimmed by 6 bases and J by 1 base, 2 bases remained unmatched. From germline, CDR1 is SQVTM and CDR2 ANQGSEA. The CDR3 length is 13 residues. CDR3 nucleotide sequence: TGCAGCGTCGGGACAGGGCGCACAGATACGCAGTATTTT. Translating gives CSVGTGRTDTQYF.

This clonotype was recorded a few times. The chain employs TRBV7-9 and TRBJ1-2; D not certain. The ends were cut back, 0 bases at V and 2 bases at J, with 10 bases in the middle. CDR1 and CDR2 from the germline V gene are SEHNR and FQNEAQ (reference sequence). There are 15 residues in the CDR3. CDR3 sequence reads: CASSLAVPGNYGYTF. The CDR3 coding sequence is TGTGCCAGCAGCTTAGCCGTCCCGGGAAACTATGGCTACACCTTC.

Ten or more counts support this clonotype. The V call is TRBV4-3, the J call TRBJ2-7, with 8 bases fitting TRBD2. Trimming at V came to 4 bases and at J to 4 bases, leaving 12 bases not matched to a gene. The length of the CDR3 is 16 residues. Germline CDR1 and CDR2: LGHNA and YSLEER. CDR3 nucleotide sequence: TGCGCCAGCAGCCCTGGAACGAGCGGGAGAACGTACGAGCAGTACTTC. Its protein product is CASSPGTSGRTYEQYF.

J is TRBJ2-7 and V is TRBV6-1; 15 positions agree with TRBD2. The junction had 13 bases not matched to a gene; V was cut back by 6 bases and J by 4 bases. Germline V gene sequence: CDR1 MNHNS, CDR2 SASEGT. The CDR3 is 18 residues long. This CDR3 is CASRGTSGRPNQGYEQYF. The CDR3 DNA reads as TGTGCCAGCAGGGGGACTAGCGGGAGGCCCAATCAGGGATACGAGCAGTACTTC.

This clonotype was found a few times. V and J are TRBV11-2 and TRBJ2-1, with 9 bases aligning to TRBD2. The CDR3 has 18 residues. The V segment lost 6 bases and the J segment 9 bases; nucleotides outside the gene matches: 21. The germline gives CDR1 SGHAT, CDR2 FQNNGV. The CDR3 spells CASRTRYHSGSFVFEQFF. CDR3 bases: TGTGCCAGCAGAACTAGGTACCATAGCGGGAGTTTCGTGTTTGAGCAGTTCTTC.

In this sample, this clonotype turned up many times. J is TRBJ2-1 and V is TRBV20-1; D is ambiguous. There are 11 residues in the CDR3. CDR1 and CDR2 (germline): DFQATT, SNEGSKA (reference sequence). Trimming stripped 5 bases from V and 9 bases from J, with 11 bases between. Here the CDR3 DNA reads TGCAGTGCTCGGTTAGTGGGTGAGCAGTTCTTC. This gives the protein CSARLVGEQFF.